This T cell receptor (beta chain) comes out of a study of CD8 T cells in ankylosing spondylitis. Study-wide results and limits: Disease-linked clones proved CD8+ and comparatively uncommon in peripheral blood. Significant enrichment of disease-linked clones was reported in matched ankylosing spondylitis synovial fluid. The study identified a TCR beta motif of several highly homologous variants that appeared characteristic of ankylosing spondylitis blood.

TCR beta libraries were made by quantitative 5'-RACE with molecular barcodes. TCRdb fed the 5' RACE reads into MiXCR, producing one record per CDR3 protein. The profile shows 230,000 or so distinct CDR3 sequences, about a sixth of them singletons. Trimming cost V 3 bases and J 5 bases, with 19 bases left between them. The CDR3 totals 16 residues. Germline values: CDR1 LGHNA, CDR2 YNFKEQ. This clonotype was recorded a few times. Antigen: not known. The source of this sequence is a male donor with ankylosing spondylitis or in good health (not recorded which). The genes are TRBV4-2 and TRBJ2-5; no definite D call. Sequencing input: blood, either unsorted or a sorted T cell fraction (not recorded which). As DNA, the CDR3 is TGTGCCAGCAGCCAGCAAGACCTAGAGGCTGAGGAGACCCAGTACTTC. Its translation is CASSQQDLEAEETQYF.